Below, 17 T cell receptor beta chains from the same sample are listed, as sequenced in a study of cytomegalovirus exposure and HLA in healthy donors. PCR was performed using 60 Vbeta and 13 Jbeta primers. TCRdb keeps only in-frame clones here, not all; method: immunoSEQ multiplex PCR. The sample yields over 150,000 clones, approximately 80% seen once. Sequencing was carried out using PBMCs. The receptor set was obtained from a woman aged 40 to 49 in good health and CMV-seropositive.

The chain uses TRBV9 and TRBJ1-2, with a weak D call TRBD1 (6 bases). CDR3 length: 14 amino acids. Trimming removed 0 bases at V and 2 bases at J, with 8 bases between. Germline CDR1 is SGDLS and CDR2 is YYNGEE. CDR3 sequence reads: CASSVGGTNYGYTF. CDR3 sequence (DNA): TGTGCCAGCAGCGTAGGGGGGACAAACTATGGCTACACCTTC.

This clone has just one count. The CDR3 DNA sequence: TGTGCCAGCAGCTTAGCGCTGCCAGGCCTCTCTGGAAACACCATATATTTT. Encoded protein: CASSLALPGLSGNTIYF. V gene TRBV7-2 combines with J gene TRBJ1-3; D gene uncertain. Trimming pared 0 bases from V and 0 bases from J, leaving 12 bases between. The CDR3 is made up of 17 amino acids. Germline-derived CDR1 and CDR2 are SGHTA and FQGNSA.

The V call is TRBV11-3, the J call TRBJ2-1, with 12 bases that match TRBD2. The length of the CDR3 is 16 residues. CDR1 is SGHNT and CDR2 is YENEEA in the germline V gene. With V trimmed by 5 bases and J by 7 bases, 9 bases remained unmatched. The CDR3 DNA is TGTGCCAGCAGCCTGGGACTAGCGGGTCTTAGAAATGAGCAGTTCTTC. It yields the protein CASSLGLAGLRNEQFF.

This clone was recorded only once. V is TRBV7-2 and J is TRBJ2-4; D is perhaps TRBD2 (6 bases). This CDR3 contains 16 residues. Germline CDR1 and CDR2: SGHTA and FQGNSA. Trimming removed 1 base from V and 2 bases from J, with 12 bases in between. The CDR3 sequence is CASSLGRGSSKNIQYF. Written as DNA, the CDR3 is TGTGCCAGCAGCTTAGGCCGGGGGTCATCCAAAAACATTCAGTACTTC.

In its sample, this clone was seen a few times. V and J are TRBV5-4 and TRBJ2-3, with TRBD1 matching 8 bases. V gave up 4 bases and J gave up 1 base; unmatched junction bases: 5. CDR1 SGHNT and CDR2 YYREEE come from the germline V gene (reference sequence). This CDR3 spans 15 amino acids. DNA for the CDR3: TGTGCCAGCAGCCCGATGGGACAGGGCACAGATACGCAGTATTTT. The encoded protein is CASSPMGQGTDTQYF.

This chain joins TRBV13 and TRBJ1-2; TRBD1 is a possible D gene (6 bases). CDR1 PRHDT and CDR2 FYEKMQ come from the germline V gene (reference sequence). CDR3 length: 12 amino acids. The V gene lost 7 bases and the J gene lost 4 bases, with 10 bases spanning the gap. The DNA of the CDR3 is TGTGCCAGCACCAGGGACACCTATGGCTACACCTTC. Protein: CASTRDTYGYTF.

For this clone: The junction departs from germline at one end; a sequencing error may be responsible. The V gene is TRBV6-1, the J gene TRBJ2-5; TRBD2 aligns across 12 bases. CDR3 length equals 17 residues. Germline V gene lookup returns CDR1 MNHNS and CDR2 SASEGT. Here the CDR3 DNA reads TGTGCCAGCAGCGAAGGTGGGACTAGCGGGCTCCAAGAGACCCAGTACTTC. Protein sequence: CASSEGGTSGLQETQYF.

This clone was found once. The chain employs TRBV4-1 and TRBJ2-3; 7 nucleotides line up with TRBD1. Germline values: CDR1 MGHRA, CDR2 YSYEKL. The CDR3 has 14 amino acids. Unmatched junction bases numbered 1, after V lost 3 bases and J lost 1 base. In DNA, the CDR3 is TGCGCCAGCAGCCATACAGGGGGCACAGATACGCAGTATTTT. It specifies CASSHTGGTDTQYF.

J is TRBJ2-1 and V is TRBV27; TRBD1 matches 9 bases. Germline V gene sequence: CDR1 MNHEY, CDR2 SMNVEV (reference sequence). The length of the CDR3 is 17 residues. V trimming: 7 bases; J trimming: 8 bases; junction bases outside the gene matches: 18. DNA for the CDR3: TGTGCCAGCATAGGTGTAAGCGGGACAGGGATTTTAGATGAGCAGTTCTTC. It is translated as CASIGVSGTGILDEQFF.

This clone has just a few counts. V gene TRBV7-8 combines with J gene TRBJ1-3; no firm D call. The CDR3 consists of 14 residues. V was trimmed by 6 bases and J by 1 base, leaving 10 bases between them. Germline V CDR1 and CDR2: SGHVS, FQNEAQ. The CDR3: CASSAASSGNTIYF. CDR3 nucleotides: TGTGCCAGCAGTGCCGCGAGTTCTGGAAACACCATATATTTT.

With respect to this clone: The same CDR3 arises from other DNA sequences in this sample as well. This chain uses TRBV9 with TRBJ1-2; TRBD1 might be the D (5 bases). Trimming cost V 0 bases and J 3 bases, with 9 bases left between them. The CDR3 has 14 amino acids. In germline, CDR1 is SGDLS, CDR2 YYNGEE. CDR3 sequence reads: CASSVGQGDYGYTF. DNA of the CDR3: TGTGCCAGCAGCGTAGGGCAGGGTGACTATGGCTACACCTTC.

In its sample, this clone was seen a few times. The V gene is TRBV6-6, the J gene TRBJ1-5; the D is unclear. Trimming pared 5 bases from V and 0 bases from J, leaving 8 bases between. The CDR3 extends over 14 amino acids. CDR1 is MNHNY and CDR2 is SVGAGI in the germline V gene (reference sequence). In DNA, the CDR3 is TGTGCCAGCAGTGGGCAGAATAGCAATCAGCCCCAGCATTTT. It yields the protein CASSGQNSNQPQHF.

Worth noting for this clone: This specimen includes other DNA sequences encoding the same CDR3. The V call is TRBV30, the J call TRBJ1-3, with D unresolved. From germline, CDR1 is GTSNPN and CDR2 SVGIG (reference sequence). V lost 1 base to trimming and J lost 0 bases, with 4 bases between them. The CDR3 length is 13 residues. Here the CDR3 reads CAWSASSGNTIYF. The CDR3, as DNA: TGTGCCTGGAGTGCTTCCTCTGGAAACACCATATATTTT.

The chain recombines TRBV6-5 with TRBJ2-7; the match to TRBD1 covers 8 bases. The CDR3 has 15 residues. Germline V gene lookup returns CDR1 MNHEY and CDR2 SVGAGI. The trim removed 5 bases at V and 0 bases at J, leaving 6 bases unmatched. In DNA, the CDR3 is TGTGCCAGCAGTCTACGGACAGGGAGCTCCTACGAGCAGTACTTC. Protein: CASSLRTGSSYEQYF.

This clone was counted a few times. The chain links TRBV6-4 to TRBJ2-5; maybe TRBD2 (5 bases). The DNA end lines up better with TRBJ2-7; the J call may be wrong. Germline lookup yields CDR1 MRHNA and CDR2 SNTAGT. This CDR3 has 12 amino acids. The CDR3 sequence is CASTPRGYEQYF. The CDR3, as DNA: TGTGCCAGCACTCCCCGGGGTTACGAGCAGTACTTC.

This clone was recorded once. The gene calls are TRBV7-2 and TRBJ2-3; D might be TRBD2 (6 bases). The CDR3 totals 16 residues. The germline V and J ends were trimmed by 1 base and 2 bases, with 13 bases remaining between them. Per the germline V gene, CDR1 is SGHTA and CDR2 is FQGNSA. The CDR3 protein is CASSLGGGTVTDTQYF. The CDR3 DNA reads as TGTGCCAGCAGCTTAGGAGGCGGGACGGTCACAGATACGCAGTATTTT.

This clone has only a few counts. This chain connects TRBV7-2 to TRBJ2-3; tentatively, D is TRBD2 (6 bases). Germline assignment: CDR1 SGHTA and CDR2 FQGNSA. CDR3 length: 15 amino acids. The V end lost 3 bases, the J end lost 0 bases, and 10 bases lay between the germline ends. Here the CDR3 DNA reads TGTGCCAGCAGCTTGGCGGGGACTAGCACAGATACGCAGTATTTT. It encodes CASSLAGTSTDTQYF. Full variable domain (rest looked up from reference TRBV7-2 and TRBJ2-3): GAGVSQSPSNKVTEKGKDVELRCDPISGHTALYWYRQSLGQGLEFLIYFQGNSAPDKSGLPSDRFSAERTGGSVSTLTIQRTQQEDSAVYLCASSLAGTSTDTQYFGPGTRLTVL.